Reported below is one TCR beta chain. Its antigen remains unknown. This CDR3 is 16 amino acids long. V lost 5 bases and J 8 bases, leaving 24 bases between the germline ends. CDR1 and CDR2 (germline): SGHAT, FQNNGV. Produced via immunoSEQ multiplex PCR; TCRdb's table is partial and in-frame only. The table has 120,000 or so clones, 85% to 90% seen once. The sample originates from a study of T cell responses to AZD1222 COVID-19 vaccine. At the level of the study: Recipients boosted at about 4 weeks or about 12 weeks are pooled.

Overall study results and limits: Females made up more of the donors, who were largely white British, and clonal diversity may have come out too low. Elevations in Spike-specific TCR breadth and depth followed administration of two AZD1222 doses.

V gene TRBV11-2 combines with J gene TRBJ1-2; maybe TRBD1 (5 bases). The starting material was peripheral blood, obtained on day 0 of AZD1222 vaccination. The receptor's source is an adult in good health. CDR3 in amino acids: CASSPSSGRVFGGYTF. The CDR3 nucleotides are TGTGCCAGCAGCCCTTCGTCAGGCAGGGTTTTCGGAGGCTACACCTTC. Filled out from reference TRBV11-2 and TRBJ1-2, the complete variable domain reads EAGVAQSPRYKIIEKRQSVAFWCNPISGHATLYWYQQILGQGPKLLIQFQNNGVVDDSQLPKDRFSAERLKGVDSTLKIQPAKLEDSAVYLCASSPSSGRVFGGYTFGSGTRLTVV.